This TCR beta chain was sequenced in a study of breast tumors, draining lymph nodes, adjacent tissues (dated by TCRdb to the mid-2010s). Looking at the study overall: Breast cancer patients provided tumor, adjacent nontumor tissue and axillary lymph nodes, and the study compared the TCR beta repertoires across these three sources. In human breast cancer, the study set out to assess how tumor, surrounding tissue and draining lymph node repertoires relate to one another and whether T cells might be exchanged between them. Broad study findings and their caveats: The conclusion that tumor T cells originate in lymph nodes was presented as consistent with a hypothesis rather than as directly demonstrated. A scenario in which most tumor T cells derive from the lymph node and then expand within tumor tissue was judged to be consistent with the data. T-cell repertoire diversity in tumors was found to be lower than in lymph nodes but higher than in nontumor tissue, and preferential V and J gene usage was observed. The similarity between tumor and nontumor tissue repertoires was significantly greater in luminal-like breast cancer than in basal-like breast cancer.

V ends up 6 bases short and J 7 bases short, with an unmatched junction base count of 10. Inclusive of the bounding cysteine and phenylalanine, the CDR3 is 14 residues long. Only the CDR3 part of the read is kept: 42 bases, read in frame from the first base. Sequences DFQATT (CDR1) and SNEGSKA (CDR2) are obtained from the germline V gene (reference sequence). Regarding this clonotype: No antigen is known for it. Base-call qualities are not available, and no considerably larger clone is one nucleotide away.

The sequencer listed for this sample is Illumina HiSeq 2000. TCR beta chain libraries were generated by multiplex PCR amplification. The amplified TCR beta chain products were analyzed by high-throughput sequencing. In-frame beta chains were kept once TCRdb had trimmed the public reads at Q25 with fastp and called clones with MiXCR. Merged by CDR3 protein, the rows form single entries marked with the most common genes and DNA. Across this sample there are tens of thousands of distinct CDR3 sequences, with about 40% seen only once. About 10% of the sample goes to the ten largest clones. What was sequenced was breast tumor tissue. The sequence links TRBV20-1 to TRBJ2-1; TRBD2 matches 9 bases in the middle. The TCR was taken from a female donor with breast cancer. Some clones in this sample may be carry-over from other donors' samples. The CDR3 here reads CSAIIAGVRNEQFF. The sequenced DNA is TGCAGTGCCATCATAGCGGGAGTAAGGAATGAGCAGTTCTTC.